Below are 20 T cell receptor beta chains sequenced from a single sample in a study of T cells expressing NK-cell markers. After re-calling the 5' RACE reads, TCRdb lists one entry per CDR3 protein, DNA absent. This sample's table has approximately 150,000 distinct CDR3 sequences. Sequences were obtained from blood T cells: a sorted CD56 or NKG2C T cell subset, CD4+ or CD8+ T cells, or bulk PBMC T cells (not recorded which). The receptors were gathered from a woman aged 18 to 75 in good health.

V and J are TRBV11-1 and TRBJ2-2; TCRdb names TRBD2, which stays unverified in the absence of DNA. CDR1 and CDR2 (germline): SGHAT, FQDESV (reference sequence). The CDR3 length is 18 residues. The CDR3 loop is CASSLRRGQTLNTGELFF.

The J gene is TRBJ1-4, the V gene TRBV5-1; no DNA is available, so the TRBD1 call from TCRdb remains unchecked. Per germline, CDR1 SGHRS and CDR2 YFSETQ. This CDR3 contains 15 residues. The CDR3 sequence: CASTPGAARNEKLFF.

The chain uses TRBV29-1 and TRBJ2-3. This CDR3 is 11 amino acids long. Germline V gives CDR1 SQVTM, CDR2 ANQGSEA. CDR3 in amino acids: CSASTSATQYF.

The chain has TRBV12-3 or TRBV12-4 and TRBJ2-2; TCRdb's assignment of TRBD2 cannot be checked, as there is no DNA. There are 19 residues in the CDR3. This CDR3 is CASSEKTPLRLVDTGELFF.

V gene TRBV7-9 combines with J gene TRBJ2-1. The CDR3 contains 14 residues. CDR1 is SEHNR, CDR2 FQNEAQ, per germline (reference sequence). The CDR3 protein is CASSFSSSYNEQFF.

The chain employs TRBV24-1 and TRBJ2-1; as DNA is missing, the TRBD1 call by TCRdb cannot be tested. The CDR3 length is 16 residues. CDR1 is KGHDR and CDR2 is SFDVKD in the germline V gene. CDR3 amino acids: CATSDQQGPLYNEQFF.

The chain joins TRBV5-1 to TRBJ2-6. This CDR3 has 16 residues. Germline CDR1 SGHRS, CDR2 YFSETQ. The CDR3 loop is CASTPYVGSGANVLTF.

This chain connects TRBV7-3 to TRBJ1-1; the D call from TCRdb, TRBD1, cannot be confirmed without DNA. The germline CDR1 and CDR2 sequences are SGHTA and FQGTGA. The CDR3 extends over 13 amino acids. This CDR3 is CATADSLNTEAFF.

The rearrangement joins TRBV7-2 to TRBJ2-3; TCRdb indicates TRBD1, and absent DNA this call remains unverified. CDR3 size: 15 residues. Germline values: CDR1 SGHTA, CDR2 FQGNSA. This CDR3 is CASSQGTFFTDTQYF.

This chain links TRBV6-5 with TRBJ2-1; TCRdb's D call of TRBD2 is untestable without DNA. CDR1 is MNHEY and CDR2 is SVGAGI in the germline V gene. There are 15 residues in the CDR3. The CDR3 sequence is CASSYVSGRGYEQFF.

The chain carries TRBV5-6 and TRBJ2-1; the TCRdb call, TRBD1, lacks DNA for checking. Germline values: CDR1 SGHDT, CDR2 YYEEEE. The length of the CDR3 is 14 residues. The CDR3 spells CASSKRDGLNEQFF.

This rearrangement joins TRBV5-8 to TRBJ1-1. The V gene's germline CDR1 is SGHTS and CDR2 YDEGEE. The CDR3 consists of 12 residues. CDR3 sequence reads: CASSWERAGAFF.

The chain joins TRBV10-3 to TRBJ1-1; TCRdb outputs TRBD1, but without DNA this stays unchecked. The CDR3 is made up of 14 amino acids. Germline V CDR1 and CDR2: ENHRY, SYGVKD. CDR3 in amino acids: CAITGDPFNTEAFF.

The chain uses TRBV11-2 and TRBJ1-1; TCRdb selects TRBD1, and the lack of DNA leaves this call unchecked. This CDR3 comprises 15 residues. Germline values: CDR1 SGHAT, CDR2 FQNNGV. CDR3 sequence reads: CASSFQQGSVTEAFF.

V gene TRBV12-3 or TRBV12-4 combines with J gene TRBJ1-1. The CDR3 consists of 15 residues. The CDR3: CASKWSGDTDTEAFF.

The chain carries TRBV7-2 and TRBJ2-3; there is no DNA to check the TCRdb D call of TRBD2. The CDR3 loop spans 15 amino acids. Germline V lookup: CDR1 SGHTA, CDR2 FQGNSA. The CDR3 here is CASTLGGGPSDTQYF.

The rearrangement joins TRBV12-3 or TRBV12-4 to TRBJ1-1. The length of the CDR3 is 13 residues. This chain's CDR3 is CASSDQQNTEAFF.

The J gene is TRBJ1-3, the V gene TRBV7-2. CDR3 length: 15 amino acids. The germline gives CDR1 SGHTA, CDR2 FQGNSA. CDR3: CASSLARPSGNTIYF. The complete variable domain, with remaining parts taken from reference TRBV7-2 and TRBJ1-3, reads GAGVSQSPSNKVTEKGKDVELRCDPISGHTALYWYRQSLGQGLEFLIYFQGNSAPDKSGLPSDRFSAERTGGSVSTLTIQRTQQEDSAVYLCASSLARPSGNTIYFGEGSWLTVV.

The J gene is TRBJ2-3, the V gene TRBV5-1; TCRdb names TRBD1, which stays unverified in the absence of DNA. Looked up from germline, CDR1 is SGHRS and CDR2 is YFSETQ. The CDR3 has 16 residues. The CDR3 protein is CASSLVSGGLSDTQYF.

The chain recombines TRBV7-6 with TRBJ2-3; TCRdb proposes TRBD1, but this gene call is untestable without DNA. The CDR3 is 15 residues long. CDR1 is SGHVS, CDR2 FNYEAQ, per germline. CDR3 protein: CASSLDRGMADTQYF.